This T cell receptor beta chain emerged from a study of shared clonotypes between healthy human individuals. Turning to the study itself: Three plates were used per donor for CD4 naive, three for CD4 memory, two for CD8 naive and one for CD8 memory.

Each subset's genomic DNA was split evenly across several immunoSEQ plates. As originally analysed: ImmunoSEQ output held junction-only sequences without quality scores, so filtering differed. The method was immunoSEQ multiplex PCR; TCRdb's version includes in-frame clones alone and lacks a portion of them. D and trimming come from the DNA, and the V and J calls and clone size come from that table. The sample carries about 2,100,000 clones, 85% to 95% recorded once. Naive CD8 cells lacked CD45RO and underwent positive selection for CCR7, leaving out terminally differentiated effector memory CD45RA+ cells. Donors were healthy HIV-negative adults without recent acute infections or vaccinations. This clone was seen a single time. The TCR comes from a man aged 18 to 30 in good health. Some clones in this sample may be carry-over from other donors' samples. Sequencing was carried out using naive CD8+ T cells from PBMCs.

CDR3 region: CASSLDRGVEQYF. CDR3 DNA: TGTGCCAGCAGCTTAGACCGGGGAGTCGAGCAGTACTTC. V usage is TRBV11-2 and J usage is TRBJ2-7, with D possibly matching TRBD2 (5 bases). Germline CDR1 is SGHAT and CDR2 is FQNNGV. This CDR3 comprises 13 residues. V was pared by 0 bases and J by 6 bases, with 9 bases between.